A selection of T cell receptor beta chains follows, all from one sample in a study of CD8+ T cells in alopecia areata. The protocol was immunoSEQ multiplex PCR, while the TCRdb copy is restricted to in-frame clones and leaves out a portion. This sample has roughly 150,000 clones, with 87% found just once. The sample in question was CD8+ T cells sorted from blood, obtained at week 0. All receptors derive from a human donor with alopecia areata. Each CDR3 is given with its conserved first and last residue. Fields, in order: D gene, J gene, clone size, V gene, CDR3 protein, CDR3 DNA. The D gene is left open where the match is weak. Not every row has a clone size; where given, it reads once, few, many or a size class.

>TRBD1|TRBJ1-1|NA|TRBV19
CASSSPQDRAFTEAFF
TGTGCCAGTAGTTCCCCTCAGGACAGGGCCTTCACTGAAGCTTTCTTT
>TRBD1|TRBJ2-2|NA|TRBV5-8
CASSFDRGRTGELFF
TGTGCCAGCAGCTTTGACAGGGGGCGCACCGGGGAGCTGTTTTTT
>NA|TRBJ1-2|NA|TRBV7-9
CASRRDVYGYTF
TGTGCCAGCAGACGGGACGTCTATGGCTACACCTTC
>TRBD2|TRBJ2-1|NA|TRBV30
CAWRLAGVDNEQFF
TGTGCCTGGAGGCTAGCGGGAGTCGACAATGAGCAGTTCTTC
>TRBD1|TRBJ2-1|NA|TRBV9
CASSWTGGFEEQFF
TGTGCCAGCAGCTGGACAGGGGGCTTTGAGGAGCAGTTCTTC
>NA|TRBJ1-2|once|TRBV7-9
CASSYGSSEGYTF
TGTGCCAGCAGCTACGGGAGTTCGGAGGGCTACACCTTC
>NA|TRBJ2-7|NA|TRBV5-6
CASSPNHGSGYVFEQYF
TGTGCCAGCAGCCCGAATCACGGGAGTGGGTACGTTTTTGAGCAGTACTTC
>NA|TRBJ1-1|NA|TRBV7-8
CASSLDSEGTMNTEAFF
TGTGCCAGCAGCTTGGACAGTGAGGGAACAATGAACACTGAAGCTTTCTTT
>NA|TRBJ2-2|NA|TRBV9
CASSPYTGELFF
TGTGCCAGCAGCCCCTACACCGGGGAGCTGTTTTTT
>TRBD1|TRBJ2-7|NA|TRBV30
CACQGRQGIYEQYF
TGTGCCTGCCAAGGCCGACAGGGGATCTACGAGCAGTACTTC
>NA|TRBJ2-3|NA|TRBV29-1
CSTQPDRSTDTQYF
TGCAGCACCCAACCGGACAGAAGCACAGATACGCAGTATTTT
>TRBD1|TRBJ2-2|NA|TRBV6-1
CASSESYPGGTGELFF
TGTGCCAGCAGTGAATCATACCCAGGGGGCACCGGGGAGCTGTTTTTT
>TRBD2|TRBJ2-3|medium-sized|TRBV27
CASSLHGRDTQYF
TGTGCCAGCAGTTTACACGGGAGGGATACGCAGTATTTT
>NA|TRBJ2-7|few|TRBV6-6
CASSSEESSYEQYF
TGTGCCAGCAGTTCCGAGGAGAGCTCCTACGAGCAGTACTTC
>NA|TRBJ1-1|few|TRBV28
CASSFPPGAAFF
TGTGCCAGCAGTTTCCCCCCAGGGGCCGCTTTCTTT
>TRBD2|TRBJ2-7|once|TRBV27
CASSLFWTSGAYEQYF
TGTGCCAGCAGTTTATTCTGGACTAGCGGGGCCTACGAGCAGTACTTC
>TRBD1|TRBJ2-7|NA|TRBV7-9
CASSLPHRGPGSYEQYF
TGTGCCAGCAGCTTACCCCACAGGGGGCCTGGCTCCTACGAGCAGTACTTC
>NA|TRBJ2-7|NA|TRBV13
CASSLGDSSYEQYF
TGTGCCAGCAGCTTAGGGGACAGCTCCTACGAGCAGTACTTC
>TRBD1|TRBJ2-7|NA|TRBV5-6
CASRTGTGFYEQYF
TGTGCCAGCAGAACCGGGACAGGGTTCTACGAGCAGTACTTC
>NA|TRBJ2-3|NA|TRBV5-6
CASSNTIPRIGTDTQYF
TGTGCCAGCAGCAACACCATCCCGAGGATTGGTACAGATACGCAGTATTTT
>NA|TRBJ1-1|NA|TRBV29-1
CSVEEGWRTEAFF
TGCAGCGTTGAAGAAGGATGGCGGACTGAAGCTTTCTTT
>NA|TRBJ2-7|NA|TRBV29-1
CSVEQGAYEQYF
TGCAGCGTTGAACAGGGTGCCTACGAGCAGTACTTC
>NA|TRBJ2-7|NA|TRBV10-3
CAISESSPPYEQYF
TGTGCCATCAGTGAGTCCTCTCCGCCCTACGAGCAGTACTTC
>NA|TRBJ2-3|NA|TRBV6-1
CASSEGTGPDTQYF
TGTGCCAGCAGTGAAGGAACAGGGCCAGATACGCAGTATTTT
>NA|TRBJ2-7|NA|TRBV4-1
CASSQGQGASGYEQYF
TGCGCCAGCAGCCAAGGGCAGGGTGCCTCGGGGTACGAGCAGTACTTC
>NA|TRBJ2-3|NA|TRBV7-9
CASSPGGGEATDTQYF
TGTGCCAGCAGCCCGGGGGGCGGGGAGGCGACGGATACGCAGTATTTT
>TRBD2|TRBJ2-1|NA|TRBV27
CASSLTSGRNEQFF
TGTGCCAGCAGTTTGACTAGCGGGAGAAATGAGCAGTTCTTC
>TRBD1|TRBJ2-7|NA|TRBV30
CAWSGDRGRIYEQYF
TGTGCCTGGAGTGGCGACAGGGGTAGGATCTACGAGCAGTACTTC
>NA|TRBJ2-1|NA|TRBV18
CASSPPLQFYNEQFF
TGTGCCAGCTCACCACCGTTACAGTTCTACAATGAGCAGTTCTTC
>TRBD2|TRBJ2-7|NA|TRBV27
CASSLGVLAGEEQYF
TGTGCCAGCAGCCTAGGGGTACTAGCGGGAGAGGAGCAGTACTTC
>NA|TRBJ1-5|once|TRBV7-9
CASSRLNQPQHF
TGTGCCAGCAGCCGGCTGAATCAGCCCCAGCATTTT
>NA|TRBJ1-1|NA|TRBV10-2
CATTSRGPDDAFF
TGCGCCACAACTTCTCGTGGGCCCGACGACGCTTTCTTT
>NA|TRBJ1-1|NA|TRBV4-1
CASSQERLGNTEAFF
TGCGCCAGCAGCCAAGAGCGACTAGGGAACACTGAAGCTTTCTTT
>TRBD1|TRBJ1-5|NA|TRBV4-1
CASSQDRQGSQPQHF
TGCGCCAGCAGCCAAGACCGACAGGGGAGTCAGCCCCAGCATTTT
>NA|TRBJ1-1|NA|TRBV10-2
CASSASTNTEAFF
TGCGCCAGCAGTGCTTCGACGAACACTGAAGCTTTCTTT
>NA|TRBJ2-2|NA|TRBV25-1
CASSESQGSYGELFF
TGTGCCAGCAGTGAATCCCAGGGGAGTTACGGGGAGCTGTTTTTT
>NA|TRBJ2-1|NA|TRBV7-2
CASSLASVEQFF
TGTGCCAGCAGCTTAGCTAGCGTGGAGCAGTTCTTC
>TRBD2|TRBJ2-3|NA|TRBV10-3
CAISEAGGLTDTQYF
TGTGCCATCAGTGAAGCGGGGGGGCTTACAGATACGCAGTATTTT
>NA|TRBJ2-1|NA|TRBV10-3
CAIRNSYNEQFF
TGTGCCATCAGAAACAGCTACAATGAGCAGTTCTTC
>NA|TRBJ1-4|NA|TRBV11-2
CASSLDPNEKLFF
TGTGCCAGCAGCTTAGACCCGAATGAAAAACTGTTTTTT
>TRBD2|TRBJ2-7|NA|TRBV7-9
CASSRDYTREQYF
TGTGCCAGCAGCCGGGACTATACCCGAGAGCAGTACTTC
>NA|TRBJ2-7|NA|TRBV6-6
CASSPYVHEQYF
TGTGCCAGCAGCCCTTATGTACACGAGCAGTACTTC
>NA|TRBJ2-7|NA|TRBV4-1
CASSHQSVTSSYEQYF
TGCGCCAGCAGCCATCAGTCAGTCACGAGCTCCTACGAGCAGTACTTC
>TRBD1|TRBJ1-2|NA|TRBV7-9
CASSTVIQGNYGYTF
TGTGCCAGCAGCACCGTTATACAGGGGAACTATGGCTACACCTTC
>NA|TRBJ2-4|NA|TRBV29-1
CSVEDPSTALGGVQYF
TGCAGCGTTGAAGATCCAAGTACCGCCTTGGGGGGCGTTCAGTACTTC
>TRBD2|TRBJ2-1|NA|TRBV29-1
CSVEGGGRLHEQFF
TGCAGCGTTGAAGGTGGCGGGAGGCTGCATGAGCAGTTCTTC
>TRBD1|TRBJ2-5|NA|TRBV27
CASSTTGGGETQYF
TGTGCCAGCAGTACTACAGGGGGCGGAGAGACCCAGTACTTC
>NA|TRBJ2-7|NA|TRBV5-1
CASSLESGSSYEQYF
TGCGCCAGCAGCTTGGAATCAGGCAGCTCCTACGAGCAGTACTTC
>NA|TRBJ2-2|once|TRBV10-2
CASTGQPIRGNTGELFF
TGCGCCAGCACCGGACAACCTATCAGGGGGAACACCGGGGAGCTGTTTTTT
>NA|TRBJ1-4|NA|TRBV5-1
CASSLRTTPGKLFF
TGCGCCAGCAGCTTGAGGACAACCCCTGGAAAACTGTTTTTT
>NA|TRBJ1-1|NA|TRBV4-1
CASSQGGNTEAFF
TGCGCCAGCAGCCAGGGCGGAAACACTGAAGCTTTCTTT